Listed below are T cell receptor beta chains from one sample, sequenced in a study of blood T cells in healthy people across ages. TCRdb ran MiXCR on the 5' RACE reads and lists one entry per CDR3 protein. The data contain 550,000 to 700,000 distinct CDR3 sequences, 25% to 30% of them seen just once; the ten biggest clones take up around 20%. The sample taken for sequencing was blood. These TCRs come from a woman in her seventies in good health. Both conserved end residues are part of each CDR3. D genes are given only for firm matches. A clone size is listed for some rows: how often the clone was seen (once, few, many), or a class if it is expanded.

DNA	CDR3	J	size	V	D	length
TGTGCCAGCAGCTTAAGACCGTGGGGCGACAATGAGCAGTTCTTC	CASSLRPWGDNEQFF	TRBJ2-1	.	TRBV13	.	15
TGTGCCAGCAGCCAAGGTCAGGGCGGGAGGACTGAAGCTTTCTTT	CASSQGQGGRTEAFF	TRBJ1-1	few	TRBV3-1	.	15
TGTGCCAGCAGCCCCCGGGGGTCCGGAGGGACCCAGTACTTC	CASSPRGSGGTQYF	TRBJ2-5	.	TRBV11-2	.	14
TGCGCCAGCAGCTCGGGCCTGAGAGAGACCCAGTACTTC	CASSSGLRETQYF	TRBJ2-5	many	TRBV7-7	.	13
TGCGCCAGCAGCCAAGTCCGGGACAGGCTGATCGGAAACACCATATATTTT	CASSQVRDRLIGNTIYF	TRBJ1-3	few	TRBV4-3	TRBD1	17
TGCGTCAGCAGCTTGGGGGCGGGCGAGCCCCAGCATTTT	CVSSLGAGEPQHF	TRBJ1-5	.	TRBV5-1	.	13
TGTGCCAGCAGTTTACAGGGGAGGGCTGAAGCTTTCTTT	CASSLQGRAEAFF	TRBJ1-1	.	TRBV11-2	TRBD1	13
TGCAGTGCTAGACGACCAAGCAGGGGAAATGAAAAACTGTTTTTT	CSARRPSRGNEKLFF	TRBJ1-4	.	TRBV20-1	.	15
TGCAGTGCTGGAGGGGGGGGCTCTGGAAACACCATATATTTT	CSAGGGGSGNTIYF	TRBJ1-3	.	TRBV20-1	.	14
TGTGCCAGCAGGGAAGTCAAAACAGGGTTCACTGAAGCTTTCTTT	CASREVKTGFTEAFF	TRBJ1-1	.	TRBV4-2	.	15
TGCGCCAGCATCGGGACCACTGAAGCTTTCTTT	CASIGTTEAFF	TRBJ1-1	few	TRBV5-1	.	11
TGTGCCAGCAGTCCCCGTTTGGGACAGGGGACGAAGAAAGAGACCCAGTACTTC	CASSPRLGQGTKKETQYF	TRBJ2-5	.	TRBV3-1	TRBD1	18
TGTGCCAGCAGCTTAGGGTCGGGGCCCGAAGAGACCCAGTACTTC	CASSLGSGPEETQYF	TRBJ2-5	few	TRBV7-2	.	15
TGTGCCAGCAGCCAAGAGGCCAGCAACTATGGCTACACCTTC	CASSQEASNYGYTF	TRBJ1-2	.	TRBV3-1	.	14
TGTGCCAGCAGCTTGGATGGACAGGGGGCCGGAGAGACCCAGTACTTC	CASSLDGQGAGETQYF	TRBJ2-5	few	TRBV7-9	TRBD1	16
TGTGCCAGTAGTATCAGCGGGATGGCCAAAAACATTCAGTACTTC	CASSISGMAKNIQYF	TRBJ2-4	.	TRBV19	TRBD2	15